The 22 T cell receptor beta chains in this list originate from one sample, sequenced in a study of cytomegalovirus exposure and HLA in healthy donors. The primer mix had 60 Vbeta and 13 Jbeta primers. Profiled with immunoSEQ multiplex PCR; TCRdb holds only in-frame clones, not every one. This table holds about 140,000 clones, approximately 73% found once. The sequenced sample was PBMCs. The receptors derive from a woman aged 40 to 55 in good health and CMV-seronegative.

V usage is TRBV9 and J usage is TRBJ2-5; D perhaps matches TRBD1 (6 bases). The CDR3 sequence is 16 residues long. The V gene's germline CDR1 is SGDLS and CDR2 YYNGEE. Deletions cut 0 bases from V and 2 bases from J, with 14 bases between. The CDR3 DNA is TGTGCCAGCAGCGTAGGGACAGCCCTCGTACAAGAGACCCAGTACTTC. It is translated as CASSVGTALVQETQYF.

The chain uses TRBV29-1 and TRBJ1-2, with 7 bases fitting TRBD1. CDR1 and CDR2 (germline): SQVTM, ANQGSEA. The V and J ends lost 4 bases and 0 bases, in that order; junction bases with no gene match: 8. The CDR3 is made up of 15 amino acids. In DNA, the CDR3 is TGCAGCGTTGTGGCAGGGGGTAGCACTAACTATGGCTACACCTTC. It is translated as CSVVAGGSTNYGYTF.

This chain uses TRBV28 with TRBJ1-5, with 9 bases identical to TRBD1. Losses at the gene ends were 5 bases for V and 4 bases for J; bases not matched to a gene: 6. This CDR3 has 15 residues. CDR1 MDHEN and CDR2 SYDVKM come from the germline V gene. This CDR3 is CASSPGTGYNQPQHF. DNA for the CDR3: TGTGCCAGCAGTCCCGGGACAGGGTATAATCAGCCCCAGCATTTT.

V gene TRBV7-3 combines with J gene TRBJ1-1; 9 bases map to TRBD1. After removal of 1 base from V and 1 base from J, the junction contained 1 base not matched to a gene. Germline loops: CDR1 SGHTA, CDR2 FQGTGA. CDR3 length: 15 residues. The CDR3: CASSLMGQGNTEAFF. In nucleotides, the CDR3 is TGTGCCAGCAGCTTAATGGGACAGGGGAACACTGAAGCTTTCTTT.

The CDR3 DNA follows: TGTGCCAGCAGCTCGTACGGGAGCTCCTACGAGCAGTACGTC. Its translation: CASSSYGSSYEQYV. The rearrangement uses TRBV5-4 and TRBJ2-7; TRBD2 is a possible D gene (6 bases). This CDR3 has 14 amino acids. Trimming shortened V by 3 bases and J by 0 bases, and 10 bases separated the two germline ends. Germline assignment: CDR1 SGHNT and CDR2 YYREEE (reference sequence).

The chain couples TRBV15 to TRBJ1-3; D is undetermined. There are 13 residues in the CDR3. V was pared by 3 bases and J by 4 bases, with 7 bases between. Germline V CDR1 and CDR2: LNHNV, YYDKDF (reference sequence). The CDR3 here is CATSSKTGNTIYF. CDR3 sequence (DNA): TGTGCCACCAGCAGCAAGACAGGAAACACCATATATTTT.

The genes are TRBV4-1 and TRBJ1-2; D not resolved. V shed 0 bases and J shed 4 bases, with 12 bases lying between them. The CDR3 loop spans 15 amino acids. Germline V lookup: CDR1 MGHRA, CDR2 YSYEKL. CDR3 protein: CASSQDSGKAYGYTF. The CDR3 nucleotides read TGCGCCAGCAGCCAAGATTCCGGGAAAGCCTATGGCTACACCTTC.

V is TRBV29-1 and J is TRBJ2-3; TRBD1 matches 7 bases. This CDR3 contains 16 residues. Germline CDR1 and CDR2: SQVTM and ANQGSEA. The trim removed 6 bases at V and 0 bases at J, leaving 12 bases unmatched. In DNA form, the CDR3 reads TGCAGCGTCGATTACAGGGGTGTTTTGAGCACAGATACGCAGTATTTT. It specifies CSVDYRGVLSTDTQYF.

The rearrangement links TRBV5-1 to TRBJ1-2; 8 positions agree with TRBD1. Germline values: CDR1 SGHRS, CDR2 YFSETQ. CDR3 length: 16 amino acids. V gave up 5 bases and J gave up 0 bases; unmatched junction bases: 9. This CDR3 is CASRDGQGLPNYGYTF. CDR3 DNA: TGCGCCAGCAGGGACGGACAGGGCCTTCCTAACTATGGCTACACCTTC. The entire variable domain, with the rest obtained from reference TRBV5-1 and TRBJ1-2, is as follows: KAGVTQTPRYLIKTRGQQVTLSCSPISGHRSVSWYQQTPGQGLQFLFEYFSETQRNKGNFPGRFSGRQFSNSRSEMNVSTLELGDSALYLCASRDGQGLPNYGYTFGSGTRLTVV.

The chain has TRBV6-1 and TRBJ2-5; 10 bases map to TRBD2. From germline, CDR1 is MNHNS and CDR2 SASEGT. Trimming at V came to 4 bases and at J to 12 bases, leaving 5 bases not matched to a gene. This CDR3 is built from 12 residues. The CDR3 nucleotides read TGTGCCAGCAGTGCTCCAGCGGGGGGGGAGTACTTC. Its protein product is CASSAPAGGEYF.

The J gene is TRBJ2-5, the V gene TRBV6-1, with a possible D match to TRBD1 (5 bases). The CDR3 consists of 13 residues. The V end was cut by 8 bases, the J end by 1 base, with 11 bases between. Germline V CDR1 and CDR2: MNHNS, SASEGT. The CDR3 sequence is CASRTTVQETQYF. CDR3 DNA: TGTGCCAGCCGAACGACAGTCCAAGAGACCCAGTACTTC.

The CDR3 reads CASSMGQVLPSANYGYTF. CDR3 coding DNA: TGTGCCAGTAGTATGGGACAGGTCCTACCCTCGGCTAACTATGGCTACACCTTC. The chain couples TRBV19 to TRBJ1-2; TRBD1 aligns across 8 bases. The V gene end was trimmed by 3 bases and the J gene end by 0 bases; junction bases not matched to a gene: 12. CDR3 length: 18 residues. The germline V gene has CDR1 LNHDA and CDR2 SQIVND (reference sequence).

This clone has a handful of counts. The CDR3 sequence: CASTQEHHRVVDYGYTF. The CDR3 DNA sequence: TGTGCCAGTACCCAGGAACACCACAGGGTCGTGGATTATGGCTACACCTTC. The chain is built from TRBV19 and TRBJ1-2, with a weak D call TRBD1 (6 bases). The CDR3 contains 17 residues. The ends were cut back, 7 bases at V and 5 bases at J, with 26 bases in the middle. Germline loops: CDR1 LNHDA, CDR2 SQIVND (reference sequence).

CDR3 coding DNA: TGTGCCAGTACTGACAGGAGCTCCTACGAGCAGTACTTC. Translated: CASTDRSSYEQYF. This chain links TRBV11-2 with TRBJ2-7; a weak D match, TRBD1 (6 bases). Trimming pared 9 bases from V and 0 bases from J, leaving 12 bases between. Per the germline V gene, CDR1 is SGHAT and CDR2 is FQNNGV. The CDR3 has 13 amino acids.

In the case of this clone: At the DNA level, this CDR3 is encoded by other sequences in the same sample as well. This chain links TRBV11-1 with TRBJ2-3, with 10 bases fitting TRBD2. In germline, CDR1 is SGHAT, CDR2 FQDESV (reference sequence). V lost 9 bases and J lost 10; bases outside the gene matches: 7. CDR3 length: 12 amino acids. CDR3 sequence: CASSLAGAAQYF. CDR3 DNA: TGTGCCAGTAGCCTAGCGGGGGCCGCGCAGTATTTT.

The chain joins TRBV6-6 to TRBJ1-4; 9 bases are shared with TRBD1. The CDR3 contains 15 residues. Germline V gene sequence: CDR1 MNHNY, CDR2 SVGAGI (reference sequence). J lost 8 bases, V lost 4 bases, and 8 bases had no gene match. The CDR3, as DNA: TGTGCCAGCAGTTCCACACAGGGGGCTAGGGAAAAACTGTTTTTT. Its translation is CASSSTQGAREKLFF.

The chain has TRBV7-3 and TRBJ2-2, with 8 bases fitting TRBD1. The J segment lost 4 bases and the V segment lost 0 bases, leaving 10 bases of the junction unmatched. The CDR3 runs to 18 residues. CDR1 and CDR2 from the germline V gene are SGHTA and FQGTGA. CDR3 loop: CASSLTFGQGSSTGELFF. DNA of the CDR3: TGTGCCAGCAGCTTAACGTTTGGACAGGGTTCTAGCACCGGGGAGCTGTTTTTT.

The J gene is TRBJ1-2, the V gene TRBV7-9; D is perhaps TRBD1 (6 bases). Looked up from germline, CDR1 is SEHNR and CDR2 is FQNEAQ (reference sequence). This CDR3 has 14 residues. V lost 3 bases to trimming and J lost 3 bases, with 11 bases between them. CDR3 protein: CASSFTGKDYGYTF. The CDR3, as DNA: TGTGCCAGCAGCTTTACAGGGAAGGACTATGGCTACACCTTC.

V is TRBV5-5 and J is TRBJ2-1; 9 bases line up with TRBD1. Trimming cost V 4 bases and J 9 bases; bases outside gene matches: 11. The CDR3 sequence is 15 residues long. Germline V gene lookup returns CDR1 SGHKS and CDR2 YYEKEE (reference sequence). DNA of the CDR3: TGTGCCAGCAGCCCAAGGACAGGGGATGTTGGTGAGCAGTTCTTC. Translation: CASSPRTGDVGEQFF. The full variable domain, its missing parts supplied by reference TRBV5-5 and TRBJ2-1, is DAGVTQSPTHLIKTRGQQVTLRCSPISGHKSVSWYQQVLGQGPQFIFQYYEKEERGRGNFPDRFSARQFPNYSSELNVNALLLGDSALYLCASSPRTGDVGEQFFGPGTRLTVL.

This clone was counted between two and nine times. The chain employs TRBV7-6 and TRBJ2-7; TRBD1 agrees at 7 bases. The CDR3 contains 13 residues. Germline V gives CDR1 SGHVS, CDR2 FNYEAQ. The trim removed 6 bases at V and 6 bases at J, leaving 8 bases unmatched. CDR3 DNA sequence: TGTGCCAGCAGTCCTGACAGGGTCGGCGAGCAGTACGTC. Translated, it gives CASSPDRVGEQYV.

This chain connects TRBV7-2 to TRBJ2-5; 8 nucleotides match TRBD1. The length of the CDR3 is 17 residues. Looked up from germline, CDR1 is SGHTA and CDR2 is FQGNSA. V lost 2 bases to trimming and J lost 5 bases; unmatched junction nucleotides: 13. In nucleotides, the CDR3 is TGTGCCAGCAGCTTAAATTCCCCCCAGGGGGCCGGGGAGACCCAGTACTTC. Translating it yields CASSLNSPQGAGETQYF.

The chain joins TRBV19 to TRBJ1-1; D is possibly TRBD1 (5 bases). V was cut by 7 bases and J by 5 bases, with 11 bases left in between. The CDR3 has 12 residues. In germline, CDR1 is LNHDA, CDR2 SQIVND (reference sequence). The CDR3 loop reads CASISQGTEAFF. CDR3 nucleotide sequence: TGTGCCAGTATTTCGCAGGGAACTGAAGCTTTCTTT.